Below, 21 T cell receptor beta chains from the same sample are listed, as sequenced in a study of T cell responses to AZD1222 COVID-19 vaccine. Clones were read by immunoSEQ multiplex PCR, and TCRdb kept only the in-frame ones, dropping some. The sample holds around 150,000 clones, about 93% seen once. Sequencing was performed on peripheral blood, taken 28 days after the second AZD1222 dose. The receptors were sampled from an adult who received the AZD1222 COVID-19 vaccine.

This chain uses TRBV7-2 with TRBJ1-2; 7 bases line up with TRBD1. Trimming removed 5 bases from V and 8 bases from J; junction bases left unmatched: 8. This CDR3 is 13 amino acids long. Per germline, CDR1 SGHTA and CDR2 FQGNSA. The CDR3 DNA is TGTGCCAGCAGCCCCAACAGGGGACAAGGCTACACCTTC. Its protein product is CASSPNRGQGYTF.

The chain employs TRBV7-9 and TRBJ1-1, with D perhaps TRBD1 (5 bases). Between the trimmed V and J ends, which lost 1 base and 3 bases, there was a span of 9 bases. Looked up from germline, CDR1 is SEHNR and CDR2 is FQNEAQ (reference sequence). This CDR3 has 14 residues. The CDR3 DNA sequence: TGTGCCAGCAGCTTAGGTTTGGGGGACACTGAAGCTTTCTTT. Amino acid sequence: CASSLGLGDTEAFF.

The chain is built from TRBV5-1 and TRBJ1-6; tentative D call: TRBD1 (5 bases). Trimming cost V 4 bases and J 7 bases, with 12 bases left between them. This CDR3 comprises 14 residues. The germline CDR1 and CDR2 sequences are SGHRS and YFSETQ. The DNA of the CDR3 is TGCGCCAGCAGCCCCGGGACCGACAATTCACCCCTCCACTTT. It yields the protein CASSPGTDNSPLHF. Filled out from reference TRBV5-1 and TRBJ1-6, the complete variable domain reads KAGVTQTPRYLIKTRGQQVTLSCSPISGHRSVSWYQQTPGQGLQFLFEYFSETQRNKGNFPGRFSGRQFSNSRSEMNVSTLELGDSALYLCASSPGTDNSPLHFGNGTRLTVT.

The chain is built from TRBV7-8 and TRBJ1-5; D might be TRBD1 (6 bases). CDR3 size: 17 residues. V lost 5 bases and J lost 1, with 18 bases in between. CDR1 SGHVS and CDR2 FQNEAQ come from the germline V gene. The chain's CDR3 is CASSQFSGGWSNQPQHF. The CDR3 DNA reads as TGTGCCAGCAGCCAATTTTCGGGGGGCTGGAGCAATCAGCCCCAGCATTTT.

This chain connects TRBV3-1 (or the pseudogene TRBV3-2) to TRBJ1-4; D is possibly TRBD1 (5 bases). V was clipped by 0 bases and J by 10 bases, with 12 bases between them. The germline V gene encodes CDR1 LGHDT and CDR2 YNNKEL (reference sequence). This CDR3 comprises 14 residues. CDR3 bases: TGTGCCAGCAGCCAAGAATCGGGCAGGGTAAAACTGTTTTTT. It codes for CASSQESGRVKLFF.

This clone was counted once. The chain employs TRBV19 and TRBJ1-3, with no clear D. Trimming removed 3 bases from V and 0 bases from J, with 6 bases in between. Germline-derived CDR1 and CDR2 are LNHDA and SQIVND (reference sequence). This CDR3 has 14 residues. The CDR3 coding sequence is TGTGCCAGTAGTATTGGAAGCTCTGGAAACACCATATATTTT. This encodes CASSIGSSGNTIYF. Based on the CDR3 plus reference TRBV19 and TRBJ1-3, the full variable domain is DGGITQSPKYLFRKEGQNVTLSCEQNLNHDAMYWYRQDPGQGLRLIYYSQIVNDFQKGDIAEGYSVSREKKESFPLTVTSAQKNPTAFYLCASSIGSSGNTIYFGEGSWLTVV.

The chain couples TRBV9 to TRBJ1-2; weak D call: TRBD1 (6 bases). The CDR3 spans 15 residues. Trimming cost V 4 bases and J 8 bases, with 21 bases left between them. Germline CDR1 reads SGDLS; CDR2 reads YYNGEE. The chain's CDR3 is CASSQPNSRTDGYTF. The CDR3 DNA follows: TGTGCCAGCAGCCAACCCAACTCGAGGACAGACGGCTACACCTTC.

The chain uses TRBV7-2 and TRBJ2-7; 9 nucleotides agree with TRBD1. V shed 7 bases and J 2 bases; nucleotides not matched to a gene: 6. The CDR3 totals 14 residues. CDR1 and CDR2 (germline): SGHTA, FQGNSA. CDR3 DNA sequence: TGTGCCAGCACCTTGGGACAGGGCGCCTACGAGCAGTACTTC. Protein sequence: CASTLGQGAYEQYF. Combining the CDR3 with reference TRBV7-2 and TRBJ2-7 gives the whole variable domain GAGVSQSPSNKVTEKGKDVELRCDPISGHTALYWYRQSLGQGLEFLIYFQGNSAPDKSGLPSDRFSAERTGGSVSTLTIQRTQQEDSAVYLCASTLGQGAYEQYFGPGTRLTVT.

This clone was observed a handful of times. The chain carries TRBV15 and TRBJ1-5; 10 bases map to TRBD1. Germline values: CDR1 LNHNV, CDR2 YYDKDF (reference sequence). This CDR3 is 18 amino acids long. V gave up 2 bases and J gave up 4 bases; unmatched junction bases: 11. The CDR3: CATSRSSRGQGINQPQHF. Here the CDR3 DNA reads TGTGCCACCAGCAGATCGAGTCGGGGACAGGGGATAAATCAGCCCCAGCATTTT.

V usage is TRBV4-2 and J usage is TRBJ1-6, with 10 bases matching TRBD1. CDR1 LGHNA and CDR2 YNFKEQ come from the germline V gene. J lost 7 bases, V lost 0 bases, and 3 bases had no gene match. The CDR3 sequence is 16 residues long. CDR3 in amino acids: CASSQDGGQGNSPLHF. The CDR3 DNA follows: TGTGCCAGCAGCCAAGATGGGGGACAGGGGAATTCACCCCTCCACTTT.

The V and J genes are TRBV5-1 and TRBJ1-2, with 9 nucleotides matching TRBD1. The CDR3 sequence is 16 residues long. CDR1 is SGHRS and CDR2 is YFSETQ in the germline V gene. Losses at the gene ends were 4 bases for V and 0 bases for J; bases not matched to a gene: 7. The CDR3 sequence: CASSPGTGTTNYGYTF. CDR3 nucleotide sequence: TGCGCCAGCAGCCCGGGGACAGGGACTACTAACTATGGCTACACCTTC.

The chain uses TRBV7-6 and TRBJ1-3, with D unclear. The CDR3 consists of 20 residues. In germline, CDR1 is SGHVS, CDR2 FNYEAQ. Trimming removed 2 bases from V and 0 bases from J, with 23 bases in between. The CDR3 nucleotides are TGTGCCAGCAGCTTAAGGGCCACTCCCGGCTTAATCTCCTCTGGAAACACCATATATTTT. Its protein is CASSLRATPGLISSGNTIYF. Drawing the rest from reference TRBV7-6 and TRBJ1-3, the complete variable domain is GAGVSQSPRYKVTKRGQDVALRCDPISGHVSLYWYRQALGQGPEFLTYFNYEAQQDKSGLPNDRFSAERPEGSISTLTIQRTEQRDSAMYRCASSLRATPGLISSGNTIYFGEGSWLTVV.

This clone appeared a few times. V usage is TRBV18 and J usage is TRBJ1-2, with 7 bases aligning to TRBD1. Unmatched junction bases numbered 3, after V lost 2 bases and J lost 0 bases. The CDR3 has 15 residues. CDR1 is KGHSH, CDR2 LQKENI, per germline. CDR3 coding DNA: TGTGCCAGCTCACCATGGGGACAGTCTAACTATGGCTACACCTTC. Amino acids: CASSPWGQSNYGYTF. The full variable domain, rest sourced from reference TRBV18 and TRBJ1-2, is NAGVMQNPRHLVRRRGQEARLRCSPMKGHSHVYWYRQLPEEGLKFMVYLQKENIIDESGMPKERFSAEFPKEGPSILRIQQVVRGDSAAYFCASSPWGQSNYGYTFGSGTRLTVV.

The chain couples TRBV3-1 (or the pseudogene TRBV3-2) to TRBJ1-2, with 9 positions matching TRBD1. The CDR3 totals 15 residues. Germline-derived CDR1 and CDR2 are LGHDT and YNNKEL (reference sequence). The ends lost 4 bases at V and 6 bases at J; junction bases unmatched: 9. CDR3 nucleotides: TGTGCCAGCAGCCCGACAGAACAGGGGGCGCATGGCTACACCTTC. Translating it yields CASSPTEQGAHGYTF.

The chain uses TRBV18 and TRBJ1-2; D gene unclear. The CDR3 runs 12 residues. Looked up from germline, CDR1 is KGHSH and CDR2 is LQKENI. Trimming left V 6 bases short and J 5 bases short, with 10 bases between. The CDR3 loop reads CASSVDGYGYTF. In DNA, the CDR3 is TGTGCCAGCTCCGTCGACGGGTATGGCTACACCTTC.

Points on this clone: Other nucleotide sequences from this sample produce the same CDR3. This rearrangement joins TRBV4-3 to TRBJ2-1, with 13 bases matching TRBD2. V dropped 3 bases and J dropped 2; count of bases not matched to a gene: 4. The CDR3 extends over 17 amino acids. Germline V gene sequence: CDR1 LGHNA, CDR2 YSLEER. CDR3 region: CASSQELAGGAYNEQFF. Written as DNA, the CDR3 is TGCGCCAGCAGCCAGGAACTAGCGGGGGGGGCCTACAATGAGCAGTTCTTC.

J is TRBJ1-2 and V is TRBV2, with D hard to call. Germline V CDR1 and CDR2: SNHLY, FYNNEI. Trimming pared 6 bases from V and 1 base from J, leaving 9 bases between. The CDR3 runs to 13 residues. The CDR3 nucleotides are TGTGCCAGCAGAGAGACGGATAACTATGGCTACACCTTC. This encodes CASRETDNYGYTF.

Concerning this clone: One end of the junction does not line up with germline, which may come from a read error. The chain combines TRBV6-5 with TRBJ1-1; D is perhaps TRBD1 (6 bases). Germline lookup yields CDR1 MNHEY and CDR2 SVGAGI. This CDR3 has 14 residues. The CDR3 sequence is CASSFSDGTPGRDF. The CDR3 nucleotides read TGTGCCAGCAGTTTTTCAGACGGGACACCCGGTCGGGACTTT.

The rearrangement joins TRBV11-2 to TRBJ1-4; D perhaps matches TRBD1 (5 bases). Trimming took off 0 bases at V and 4 bases at J, with 15 bases between the two ends. The CDR3 consists of 17 residues. Germline V gene data show CDR1 as SGHAT and CDR2 as FQNNGV. The chain's CDR3 is CASSLDKGTGFNEKLFF. In nucleotides, the CDR3 is TGTGCCAGCAGCTTAGATAAAGGGACGGGGTTTAATGAAAAACTGTTTTTT.

As regards this clone: Other DNA sequences in this sample translate to the same CDR3. The chain combines TRBV2 with TRBJ1-2, with 7 bases identical to TRBD1. Germline values: CDR1 SNHLY, CDR2 FYNNEI. This CDR3 is built from 13 residues. Losses at the gene ends were 3 bases for V and 3 bases for J; bases not matched to a gene: 1. The DNA of the CDR3 is TGTGCCAGCAGTGAGCAGGGGGACTATGGCTACACCTTC. The encoded protein is CASSEQGDYGYTF. Complete variable domain (other parts from reference TRBV2 and TRBJ1-2): EPEVTQTPSHQVTQMGQEVILRCVPISNHLYFYWYRQILGQKVEFLVSFYNNEISEKSEIFDDQFSVERPDGSNFTLKIRSTKLEDSAMYFCASSEQGDYGYTFGSGTRLTVV.

This clone appeared a single time. The V call is TRBV4-1, the J call TRBJ2-7; the D is unclear. The V gene lost 0 bases and the J gene lost 1 base, with 7 bases spanning the gap. The CDR3 covers 14 residues. Germline assignment: CDR1 MGHRA and CDR2 YSYEKL. The CDR3 coding sequence is TGCGCCAGCAGCCAAGAGCCGTCGTCCTACGAGCAGTACTTC. This encodes CASSQEPSSYEQYF.